The text below deals with one TCR beta chain. TCRdb keeps only in-frame clones here, not all; method: immunoSEQ multiplex PCR. The sample records around 110,000 clones, almost 85% being singletons. This specimen comes from a study of blood T cell repertoires in COVID-19. Study-wide context: PBMCs, B-cell-depleted T cells, or T cells were the source of the cDNA or gDNA that made up the material.

The CDR3 is made up of 15 amino acids. After removal of 5 bases from V and 4 bases from J, the junction contained 6 bases not matched to a gene. Germline V gene lookup returns CDR1 PRHDT and CDR2 FYEKMQ (reference sequence). The chain couples TRBV13 to TRBJ1-4, with 8 bases lining up with TRBD1. Material: peripheral blood. This clonotype originated in a man between 65 and 85 years old with active or convalescent COVID-19. DNA of the CDR3: TGTGCCAGCAGCCTTCAGGGGGCTGGTAATGAAAAACTGTTTTTT. This codes for CASSLQGAGNEKLFF.